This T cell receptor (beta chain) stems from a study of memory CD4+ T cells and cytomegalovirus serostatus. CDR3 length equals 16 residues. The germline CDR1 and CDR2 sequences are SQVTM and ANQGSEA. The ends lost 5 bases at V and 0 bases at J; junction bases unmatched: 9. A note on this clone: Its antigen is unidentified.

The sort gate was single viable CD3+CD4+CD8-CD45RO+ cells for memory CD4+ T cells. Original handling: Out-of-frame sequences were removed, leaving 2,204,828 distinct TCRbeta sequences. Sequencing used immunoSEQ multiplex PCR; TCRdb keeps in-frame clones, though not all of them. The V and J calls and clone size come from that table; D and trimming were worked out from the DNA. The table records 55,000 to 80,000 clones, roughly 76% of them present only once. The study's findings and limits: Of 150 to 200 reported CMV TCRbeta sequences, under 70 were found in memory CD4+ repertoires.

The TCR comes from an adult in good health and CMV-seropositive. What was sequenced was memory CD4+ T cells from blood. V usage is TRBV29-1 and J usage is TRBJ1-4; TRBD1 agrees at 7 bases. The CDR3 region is CSVRQGVKATNEKLFF. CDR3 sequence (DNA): TGCAGCGTTCGACAGGGTGTGAAGGCAACTAATGAAAAACTGTTTTTT.